This T cell receptor (beta chain) emerged from a study of identical twins (dated by TCRdb to 2016 to 2017). With respect to the entire study: The study deep-sequenced TCR alpha and beta repertoires from monozygotic twins, unrelated adults of various ages and cord blood to test whether fetal clonotypes persist. To rule out contamination, the twin experiments were replicated at different times with different library preparation protocols.

Libraries were made using 5' RACE. TCRdb records Illumina HiSeq 2000 as the sequencer. Template switching added a universal primer binding site, and the final cDNA carried a unique molecular identifier that allowed TCR cDNA molecules to be counted accurately. First-strand cDNA for TCR alpha and beta chains was synthesized from specific primers in the conserved constant-segment region. To control for contamination, each cDNA library was double barcoded with a SMART-Mk sample barcode plus Illumina barcodes. TruSeq adapter sequences and Illumina sample barcodes were added in two successive PCR steps. The Illumina HiSeq platform was used with custom primers to sequence TCR alpha and beta cDNA libraries. The study's own analysis went as follows. Unique molecular identifiers were extracted from raw reads with MiGEC, and CDR3 positions were determined with MiXCR. Recombination models were inferred per individual with the repgenHMM and IGoR tools using an EM algorithm. Shared clonotype analysis was performed with the tcR package in R, normalizing sharing by the product of cloneset sizes. Out-of-frame nonproductive sequences were analyzed to study raw recombination free of thymic and clonal selection effects. TCRdb passed the public sequencing reads through fastp at Q25 and MiXCR, retaining productive beta sequences. Every entry covers one CDR3 protein and lists the most common genes and DNA from its rows. These V and J calls are TCRdb output, not the study's own analysis. This sample has about 210,000 distinct CDR3 sequences in its table, and roughly 9.4% of those were observed once. The biggest ten clones account for 5% to 5.5% of the sample.

Every donor was a healthy Caucasian. Miltenyi CD45RO+ enrichment and human naive T-cell isolation kits were used to isolate memory (CD45RO+) and naive T cells from PBMC. Spanning cysteine to phenylalanine, the CDR3 consists of 14 amino acids. The kept DNA is CDR3 alone, 42 bases in frame from the first base. The germline V gene supplies CDR1 SGHRS and CDR2 YFSETQ. V is shortened by 0 bases, J by 1 base, and the region joining them spans 8 bases. Broad study findings and their caveats: Compared with coincidental sharing between unrelated individuals, out-of-frame TCR alpha sequences shared between twins had an excess of sequences with low generation probability. Zero-insertion analyses could be partly confounded by invariant T cells such as MAIT and iNKT, although diverse VJ usage argued against such confounding for most clonotypes. Because the same donors could not be followed over many years, conclusions were based on cross-sectional statistical analysis. Out-of-frame TCR alpha sharing in monozygotic twins was systematically underestimated by recombination models, whereas sharing between unrelated individuals was in agreement with the recombination models. Abundant cord blood beta clonotypes had fewer insertions, young adult naive repertoires showed a similar but weaker trend, and memory repertoires showed no such trend. The excess sharing between twins in beta out-of-frame sequences was weaker because fewer shared sequences reduced the signal-to-noise ratio.

Notes on this clonotype: Its antigen remains unidentified. There are no base qualities to consult, and no much larger clone falls within one base.

Source material: memory (CD45RO+) T cells sorted from blood. The sample's cell subset or site label, decoded: CD45RO+ enriched T cells. The clonotype comes from a woman under 30 in good health. The chain couples TRBV5-1 to TRBJ2-7; there is no confident call for the D gene. The bases read TGCGCCAGCAGCTTGGGCTGGGGTTCCTACGAGCAGTACTTC. This sequence encodes CASSLGWGSYEQYF.